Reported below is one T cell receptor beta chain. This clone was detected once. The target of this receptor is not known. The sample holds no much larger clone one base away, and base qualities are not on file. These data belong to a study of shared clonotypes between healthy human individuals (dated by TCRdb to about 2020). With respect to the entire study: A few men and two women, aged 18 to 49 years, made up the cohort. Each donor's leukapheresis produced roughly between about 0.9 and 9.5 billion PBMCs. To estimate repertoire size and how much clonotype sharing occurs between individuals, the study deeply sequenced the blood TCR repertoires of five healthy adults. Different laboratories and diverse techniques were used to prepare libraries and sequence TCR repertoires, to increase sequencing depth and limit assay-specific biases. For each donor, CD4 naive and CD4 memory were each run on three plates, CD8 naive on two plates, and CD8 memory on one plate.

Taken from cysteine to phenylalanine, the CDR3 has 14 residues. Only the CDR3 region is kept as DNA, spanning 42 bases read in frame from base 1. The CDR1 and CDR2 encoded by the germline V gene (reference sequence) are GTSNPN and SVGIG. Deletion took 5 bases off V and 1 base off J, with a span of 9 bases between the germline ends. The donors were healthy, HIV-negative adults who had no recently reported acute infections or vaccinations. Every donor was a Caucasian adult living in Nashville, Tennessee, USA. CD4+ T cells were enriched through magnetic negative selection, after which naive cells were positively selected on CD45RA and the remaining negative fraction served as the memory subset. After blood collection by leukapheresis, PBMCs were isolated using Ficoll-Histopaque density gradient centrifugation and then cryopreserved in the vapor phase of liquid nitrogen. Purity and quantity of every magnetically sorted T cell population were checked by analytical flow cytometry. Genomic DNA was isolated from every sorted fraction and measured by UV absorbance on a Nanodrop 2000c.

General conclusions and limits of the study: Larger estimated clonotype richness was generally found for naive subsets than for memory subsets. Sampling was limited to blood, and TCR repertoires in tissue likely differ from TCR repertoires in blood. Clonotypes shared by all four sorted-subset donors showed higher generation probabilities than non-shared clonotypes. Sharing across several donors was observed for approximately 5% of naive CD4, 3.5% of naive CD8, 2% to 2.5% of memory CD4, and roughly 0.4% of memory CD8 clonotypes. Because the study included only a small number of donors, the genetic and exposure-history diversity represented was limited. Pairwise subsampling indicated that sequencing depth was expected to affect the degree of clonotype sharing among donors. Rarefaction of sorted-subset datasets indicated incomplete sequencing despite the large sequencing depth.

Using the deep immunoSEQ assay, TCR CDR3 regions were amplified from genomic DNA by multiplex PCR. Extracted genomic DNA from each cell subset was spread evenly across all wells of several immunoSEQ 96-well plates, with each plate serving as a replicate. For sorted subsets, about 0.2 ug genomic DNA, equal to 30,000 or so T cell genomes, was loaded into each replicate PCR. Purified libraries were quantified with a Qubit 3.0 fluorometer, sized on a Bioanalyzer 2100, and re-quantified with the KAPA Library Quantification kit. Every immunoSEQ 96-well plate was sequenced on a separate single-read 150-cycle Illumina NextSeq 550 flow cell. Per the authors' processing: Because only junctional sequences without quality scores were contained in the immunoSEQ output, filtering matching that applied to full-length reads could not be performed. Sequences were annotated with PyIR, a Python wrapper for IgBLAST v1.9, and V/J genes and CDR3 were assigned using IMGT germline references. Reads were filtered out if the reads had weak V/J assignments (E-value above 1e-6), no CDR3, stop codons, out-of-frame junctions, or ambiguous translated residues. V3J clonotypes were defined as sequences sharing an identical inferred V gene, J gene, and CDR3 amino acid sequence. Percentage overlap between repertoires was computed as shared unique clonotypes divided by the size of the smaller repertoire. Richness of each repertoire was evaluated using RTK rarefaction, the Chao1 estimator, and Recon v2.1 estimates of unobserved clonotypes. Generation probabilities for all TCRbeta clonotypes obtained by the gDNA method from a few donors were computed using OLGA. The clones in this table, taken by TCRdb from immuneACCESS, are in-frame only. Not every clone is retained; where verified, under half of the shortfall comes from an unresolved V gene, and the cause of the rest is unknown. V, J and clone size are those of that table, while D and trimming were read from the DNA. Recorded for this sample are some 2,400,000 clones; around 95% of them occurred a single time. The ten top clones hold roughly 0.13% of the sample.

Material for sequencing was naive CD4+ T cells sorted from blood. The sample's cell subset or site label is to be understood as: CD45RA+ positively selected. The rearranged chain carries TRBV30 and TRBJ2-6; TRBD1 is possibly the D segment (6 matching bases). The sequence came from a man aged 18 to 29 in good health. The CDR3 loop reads CAWHTGSGANVLTF. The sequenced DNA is TGTGCCTGGCATACAGGGTCTGGGGCCAACGTCCTGACTTTC.